This TCR beta chain was recovered during a study of cytomegalovirus exposure and HLA in healthy donors (dated by TCRdb to 2015 to 2018). Context from the whole study: An earlier analysis of approximately 600 of the donors reported approximately 290 Gb of sequence data and roughly 100 million unique TCR beta sequences from 150 million to 200 million T cells. An early release that covered fewer than 800 HLA-typed donors contained approximately 300 gigabases of sequencing data and around 85 million unique TCR sequences. The genetic ancestry cluster associated with self-reported Caucasian donors included 81% of the 398 genotyped donors. The study was designed to test whether signatures of past pathogen exposure could be identified by cataloging public T cell receptors. The study used immunosequencing to profile the T cell repertoires of 600 to 850 subjects and linked those repertoires to cytomegalovirus serostatus. Along with the approximately 600-subject first cohort, a separate validation cohort of more than 90 different subjects was used. To predict cytomegalovirus infection status, the study combined high-throughput TCR immunosequencing, statistical association of individual TCRs with disease status, and machine learning. A later analysis re-examined previously published TCR beta repertoires from more than 550 donors and added high-resolution HLA genotyping to investigate patterns of TCR occurrence. Rather than drawing on any new phenotypic data, the later analysis identified candidate immune exposures from TCR beta sequences and the way those sequences occurred across donors. An earlier analysis of roughly 600 of the donors used high-throughput TCR beta sequencing to judge whether each TCR beta V gene segment behaved as functional or pseudogenic. Donor age, sex, ethnicity and CMV serostatus were compiled together with the repertoire data. A later genetic analysis took genome-wide SNP genotypes for 398 of the 666 donors and used that subset as a discovery cohort. All discovery cohort repertoires had been generated on a single sequencing platform. Class I and class II HLA loci were covered by the typing at four-digit resolution. Typing coverage varied by locus: about 620-630 donors for A, B, C, DRB1 and DQB1; more than 500 for DQA1; nearly 610 for DPA1; roughly 450 for DPB1. About five DR-DQ haplotypes were handled as single units for association and clustering because linkage in the cohort was strong. Among a few hundred genotyped donors of the cohort, an average of approximately 230,000 unique TCR beta nucleotide sequences were sequenced per donor, roughly 18% of them non-productive. The paper's findings and limits, for the study overall: Broadly in line with IMGT annotations, most TCR beta V segments showed up in productive rearrangements about 90% or about 30% of the time in an earlier analysis of several hundred of the donors. Specific HLA alleles were associated with roughly 17,000 TCR beta sequences at a false discovery rate of 0.05 in a later analysis. Over 15 rarely observed V segments, including chromosome 9 orphons, were excluded from the earlier analysis of approximately 600 of the donors because counts were too low. Three of the identified cytomegalovirus-associated TCR beta chains were confirmed in vitro to be specific for cytomegalovirus antigens. The study listed 150 to 200 TCR beta chains as associated with cytomegalovirus. A later analysis found that HLA-associated TCR beta chains were more clonally expanded and had lower generation probabilities than equally common non-associated chains. Most CMV-associated TCR beta chains appeared to be HLA-restricted in a later analysis, and the HLA associations seemed to be driven largely by CMV exposure. Most TCR sequences were observed very rarely across donors, whereas some public TCRs were present in many individuals. Linkage disequilibrium might explain the correlated functional status among segregating V segments, but an unknown experimental factor could not be excluded. In both the original and validation cohorts, the classifier was reported to diagnose cytomegalovirus status with high specificity and sensitivity. The authors suggested that the approach could potentially be extended to other disease states and immunological phenotypes. A cluster of highly shared sequence variants was judged likely to represent a technical artifact of the sequencing pipeline. A further reported finding was that TCR beta sequences accurately predicted the HLA-A and HLA-B alleles for most subjects in the first cohort. In a later genetic analysis, fewer N-insertions in productive TCRs were reported among donors in an Asian-associated ancestry cluster than the approximately 710-donor mean. The cohort was sequenced for TCR beta chains only, and without alpha or paired-chain data the features that could be detected were limited. An association between a missense DCLRE1C variant and V-gene and J-gene trimming of TCR beta chains was found in a later genetic analysis and replicated in an independent cohort. When HLA alleles, especially DR and DQ, strongly co-occurred, attributing TCR associations to individual alleles was difficult. The only immune exposure information available for the cohort was CMV serostatus. The 87-base-pair reads could not distinguish some IMGT-functional V segments, including TRBV6-2 and TRBV6-3, so those segments were excluded. Sequencing depth was assumed to be roughly uniform across donors in the presence/absence analyses, though that assumption may not hold. HLA typing was unavailable for some donors at each locus, so association tests used only the typed subset. In a later analysis, several top co-occurrence clusters were reported to appear linked to parvovirus B19, influenza, CMV and Epstein-Barr virus. A later analysis found that TCR association rates varied across HLA loci, with DRB1 alleles showing the most associated TCRs and HLA-C alleles the fewest.

The cohort comprised under 700 healthy bone marrow donors. All cohort members were sampled while nominally healthy, although unrecorded immune exposures were likely present. The donor tested CMV seropositive and was one of the 289 seropositive cohort members. Every donor gave a peripheral blood sample, and the peripheral blood mononuclear cells from that sample were used for TCR beta sequencing. Genomic DNA was extracted from the blood cell samples with the Qiagen DNeasy Blood Extraction Kit. This clone came up once. Its recognized antigen is unknown. No base quality information exists; no much larger clone differs at one position. The CDR3, cysteine through phenylalanine, is 17 amino acids long. This entry keeps only the CDR3 DNA: 51 bases, framed from base 1. The germline V gene gives CDR1 as SGHRS and CDR2 as YFSETQ. Trimming costs V 0 bases and J 0 bases, and their ends lie 10 bases apart. The library was produced with the immunoSEQ multiplex PCR assay. A mixture of 60 forward primers for TCR Vbeta segments and 13 reverse primers for TCR Jbeta segments was used in the multiplex PCR. The CDR3 region of rearranged TCR beta genes was amplified from genomic DNA by a multiplex PCR assay. The Illumina HiSeq System was used to sequence the amplified TCR beta libraries as 87-base-pair reads. In the source study's methods: In a later analysis, some 80 million unique TCR beta chains were counted across the approximately 670 repertoires, and roughly 11 million of these chains were shared by at least two donors. Raw reads were error-corrected and collapsed into unique sequences with a nearest-neighbor algorithm that merged closely related sequences to remove PCR and sequencing errors. Alignment of CDR3 sequences to IMGT reference sequences was used to assign V, D and J gene segments. For a sequence to be retained, at least a six-nucleotide match to both a V gene segment and a J gene segment was required. Rearrangements were called productive when the CDR3 lacked stop codons and stayed in frame with V and J; all others were non-productive. CDR3 was defined according to IMGT convention as the region running from the second conserved V-encoded cysteine to the conserved J-encoded phenylalanine. Sequences without an unambiguous match to a single V gene segment were excluded from the earlier analysis of about 630 of the donors. In an earlier analysis of 450 to 700 of the donors, V segments were called functional above 56.7% productive rearrangements and were called segregating when the between-donor standard deviation exceeded 5%. A statistical classification framework was developed to diagnose cytomegalovirus status using the catalog of TCR beta chain sequences. In a later analysis, V and J genes were assigned by comparing TCR nucleotide sequences against IMGT/GENE-DB human TR gene sequences. Using the TCRdist pipeline, a later analysis assigned CDR3 sequences along with most-parsimonious VDJ recombination scenarios. In a later analysis, each TCR beta chain was defined by its CDR3 amino acid sequence together with its V-gene family, and reads lacking a unique V-gene family were excluded. In a later analysis, fewer than 650 highly shared, low-generation-probability nucleotide sequences were removed to address suspected cross-contamination and a sequencing artifact. A later analysis calculated a clonal expansion index for each public chain from normalized within-repertoire ranks of inferred template counts. In a later analysis, generation probabilities were computed using a VDJ recombination model fitted to out-of-frame rearrangements, and the results were checked against IGoR. In a later analysis, hypergeometric tests were used to score TCR-TCR, TCR-HLA and TCR-CMV co-occurrence, with a repertoire-size bias correction applied to TCR pairs. In a later analysis, false discovery rates were estimated by permuting HLA or CMV assignments 20 times. In a later analysis, co-occurring TCRs were grouped using DBSCAN, and TCRdist sequence similarity was added for clustering within HLA-allele-positive subsets. Co-occurrence clustering excluded repertoires with fewer than 30,000 or more than 120,000 public chains, plus five with anomalous nucleotide sharing. Entries here come from immuneACCESS through TCRdb and include only in-frame sequences with V and J called. Some clones fail to appear in such tables; in the studies checked, an unresolved V gene covers under half of the shortfall, and the cause of the remainder is unknown. V and J calls and clone size are copied from that table; D and trimming were computed from the DNA. Across this sample there are about 170,000 clones, with 75% to 90% seen only once. In total, the top ten clones hold approximately 4.1% of the sample.

The sequence was obtained from a woman aged 45-60 years in good health and CMV-seropositive. The chain is made from TRBV5-1 and TRBJ1-6; the D gene is unclear. What was sequenced was PBMCs. The DNA is as follows: TGCGCCAGCAGCTTGGCGACCGGGAGCTCCTATAATTCACCCCTCCACTTT. Translated, this is CASSLATGSSYNSPLHF.